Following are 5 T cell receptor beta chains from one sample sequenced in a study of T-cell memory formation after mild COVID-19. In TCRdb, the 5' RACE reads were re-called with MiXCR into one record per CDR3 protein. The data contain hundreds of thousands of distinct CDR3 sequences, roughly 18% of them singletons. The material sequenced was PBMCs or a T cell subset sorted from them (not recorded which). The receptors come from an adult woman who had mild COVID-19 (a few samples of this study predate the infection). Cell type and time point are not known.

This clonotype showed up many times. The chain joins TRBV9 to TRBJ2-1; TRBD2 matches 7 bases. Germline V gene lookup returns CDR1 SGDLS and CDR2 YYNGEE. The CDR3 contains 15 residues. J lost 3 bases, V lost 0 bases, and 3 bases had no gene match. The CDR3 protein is CASSVEGLYYNEQFF. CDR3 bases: TGTGCCAGCAGCGTAGAGGGACTATACTACAATGAGCAGTTCTTC.

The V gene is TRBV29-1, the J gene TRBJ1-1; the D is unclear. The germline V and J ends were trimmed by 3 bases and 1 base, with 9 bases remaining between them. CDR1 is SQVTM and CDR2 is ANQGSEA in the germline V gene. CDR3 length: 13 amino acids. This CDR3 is CSVDRGTNTEAFF. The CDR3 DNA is TGCAGCGTTGATCGGGGAACGAACACTGAAGCTTTCTTT.

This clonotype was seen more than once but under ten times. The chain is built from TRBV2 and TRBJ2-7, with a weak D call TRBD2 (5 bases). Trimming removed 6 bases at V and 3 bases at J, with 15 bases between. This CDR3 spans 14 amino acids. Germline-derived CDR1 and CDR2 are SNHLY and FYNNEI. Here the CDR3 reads CASRKGSGIYEQYF. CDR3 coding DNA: TGTGCCAGCAGGAAGGGATCGGGAATCTACGAGCAGTACTTC.

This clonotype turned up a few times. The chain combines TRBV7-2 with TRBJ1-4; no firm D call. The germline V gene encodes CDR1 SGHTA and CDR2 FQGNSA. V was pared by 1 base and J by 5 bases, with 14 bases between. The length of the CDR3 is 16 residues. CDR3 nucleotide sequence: TGTGCCAGCAGCTTAGTGAGTTGGACCACAAATGAAAAACTGTTTTTT. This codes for CASSLVSWTTNEKLFF.

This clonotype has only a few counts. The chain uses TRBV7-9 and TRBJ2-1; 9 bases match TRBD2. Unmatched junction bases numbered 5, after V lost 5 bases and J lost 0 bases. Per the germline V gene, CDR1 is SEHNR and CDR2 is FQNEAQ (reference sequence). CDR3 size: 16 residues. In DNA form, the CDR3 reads TGTGCCAGCAGCCTGACTAGCGGACGCTCCTACAATGAGCAGTTCTTC. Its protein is CASSLTSGRSYNEQFF.